The 32 T cell receptor beta chains given below trace back to one sample, sequenced in a study of Graves' ophthalmopathy and Graves' hyperthyroidism. The TCR beta CDR3 regions underwent amplification from RNA transcripts. The first round was an RT-PCR with HTBI primers, and the second round was a multiplex PCR. TCRdb independently ran MiXCR on the multiplex PCR reads; one entry per CDR3 protein. The sample shows some 170,000 distinct CDR3 sequences, roughly two fifths of them seen only once. Sequenced: peripheral blood. Every receptor here comes from a man aged 30 to 45 with Graves' ophthalmopathy.

This chain connects TRBV6-1 to TRBJ1-1; D not certain. The CDR3 contains 11 residues. V was pared by 8 bases and J by 5 bases, with 9 bases between. Germline V lookup: CDR1 MNHNS, CDR2 SASEGT. In DNA form, the CDR3 reads TGTGCCAGCGGTCGTGTAACTGAAGCTTTCTTT. It translates to CASGRVTEAFF.

The CDR3 DNA reads as TGTGCCAGCAGCAGAGACAGGGATGGGGTTGAAGCTTTCTTT. Protein product: CASSRDRDGVEAFF. This chain links TRBV11-2 with TRBJ1-1, with TRBD1 matching 7 bases. J gave up 7 bases and V 5 bases, and 10 bases lay outside the gene matches. Germline values: CDR1 SGHAT, CDR2 FQNNGV. The CDR3 consists of 14 residues.

This clonotype appeared many times. The rearrangement joins TRBV27 to TRBJ2-7; tentative D call: TRBD1 (6 bases). Between the trimmed V and J ends, which lost 6 bases and 2 bases, there was a span of 17 bases. Germline CDR1 MNHEY, CDR2 SMNVEV (reference sequence). This CDR3 is built from 15 residues. The CDR3 region has the DNA TGTGCCAGCAGACTCTTCCCGACAGGTACCTACGAGCAGTACTTC. This translates into CASRLFPTGTYEQYF.

This clonotype showed up many times. This chain links TRBV4-1 with TRBJ1-5, with D hard to call. The germline V gene has CDR1 MGHRA and CDR2 YSYEKL. The CDR3 sequence is 15 residues long. V dropped 1 base and J dropped 6 bases, with 13 bases sitting between them. The CDR3 spells CASSQAGSSGQPQHF. The CDR3 DNA reads TGCGCCAGCAGCCAAGCGGGTTCTTCGGGTCAGCCCCAGCATTTT.

The CDR3 coding sequence is TGCGCCAGCAGCTCAGCTAGCGGGAGCTCCTACGAGCAGTACTTC. Protein product: CASSSASGSSYEQYF. The chain carries TRBV5-1 and TRBJ2-7; TRBD2 agrees at 10 bases. Per the germline V gene, CDR1 is SGHRS and CDR2 is YFSETQ. CDR3 length equals 15 residues. V lost 3 bases to trimming and J lost 0 bases; unmatched junction nucleotides: 3.

This clonotype was detected many times. The rearrangement links TRBV28 to TRBJ1-2; D call uncertain. CDR1 is MDHEN and CDR2 is SYDVKM in the germline V gene. The V gene lost 2 bases and the J gene lost 0 bases, with 7 bases spanning the gap. The CDR3 consists of 14 residues. The CDR3 reads CASSLIVANYGYTF. DNA of the CDR3: TGTGCCAGCAGTTTAATCGTAGCTAACTATGGCTACACCTTC.

This clonotype was detected ten times or more. The chain combines TRBV6-5 with TRBJ2-7, with TRBD2 matching over 12 bases. The CDR3 runs to 14 residues. V dropped 6 bases and J dropped 0; count of bases not matched to a gene: 0. The germline V gene encodes CDR1 MNHEY and CDR2 SVGAGI. The CDR3 sequence is CASRTSGSSYEQYF. In DNA form, the CDR3 reads TGTGCCAGCAGGACTAGCGGGAGCTCCTACGAGCAGTACTTC.

This chain uses TRBV6-2 or TRBV6-3 with TRBJ2-7, with 7 bases lining up with TRBD2. Germline V CDR1 and CDR2: MNHEY, SVGEGT. The CDR3 spans 15 residues. Losses at the gene ends were 7 bases for V and 1 base for J; bases not matched to a gene: 10. The CDR3 region has the DNA TGTGCCAGCACCACCAGCGGGGTACGGTCCTACGAGCAGTACTTC. Encoded protein: CASTTSGVRSYEQYF.

The rearrangement uses TRBV6-1 and TRBJ2-2; no clear D gene. V lost 5 bases and J 1 base, leaving 11 bases between the germline ends. The CDR3 is 15 amino acids. Per germline, CDR1 MNHNS and CDR2 SASEGT. The CDR3 sequence is CASSHQSKNTGELFF. CDR3 coding DNA: TGTGCCAGCAGTCATCAATCAAAGAACACCGGGGAGCTGTTTTTT.

This clonotype was detected ten times or more. The chain links TRBV24-1 to TRBJ2-5; 8 nucleotides align to TRBD1. Trimming took 4 bases from V and 5 from J; bases not matched to a gene: 8. The germline V gene encodes CDR1 KGHDR and CDR2 SFDVKD. The CDR3 spans 15 residues. The CDR3 DNA is TGTGCCACCAGTGAGGGACAGGCTTCGGAGGAGACCCAGTACTTC. Amino acids: CATSEGQASEETQYF.

The V gene is TRBV6-2 or TRBV6-3, the J gene TRBJ2-5, with TRBD2 matching 11 bases. J gave up 1 base and V 4 bases, and 5 bases lay outside the gene matches. Germline V CDR1 and CDR2: MNHEY, SVGEGT. The CDR3 contains 16 residues. The CDR3 is CASSCETSGIQETQYF. Here the CDR3 DNA reads TGTGCCAGCAGTTGCGAGACTAGCGGGATCCAAGAGACCCAGTACTTC.

The chain carries TRBV6-1 and TRBJ1-1, with D maybe TRBD1 (6 bases). Germline CDR1 MNHNS, CDR2 SASEGT. Trimming removed 6 bases at V and 7 bases at J, with 21 bases between. CDR3 length: 15 amino acids. DNA of the CDR3: TGTGCCAGCAGCCAACAGGGATCCCATTTCGGTGAAGCTTTCTTT. Translated, it gives CASSQQGSHFGEAFF.

This chain connects TRBV12-3 or TRBV12-4 to TRBJ2-5; no reliable D call. V was shortened by 6 bases and J by 2 bases, with 10 bases between the two germline ends. The CDR3 consists of 13 residues. In DNA, the CDR3 is TGTGCCAGCAGAACCGGGCCGCAAGAGACCCAGTACTTC. Residues: CASRTGPQETQYF.

By its share, this clonotype is medium-sized (0.01 to 0.1%). This chain joins TRBV12-3 or TRBV12-4 and TRBJ2-7; 9 nucleotides agree with TRBD2. The CDR3 spans 13 residues. The V gene end was trimmed by 8 bases and the J gene end by 3 bases; junction bases not matched to a gene: 5. CDR3: CASRLAGNYEQYF. CDR3 DNA: TGTGCCAGCCGCCTAGCGGGAAACTACGAGCAGTACTTC.

V usage is TRBV28 and J usage is TRBJ2-5, with TRBD1 identical over 7 bases. V trimming: 6 bases; J trimming: 5 bases; junction bases outside the gene matches: 6. The CDR3 spans 13 residues. CDR1 is MDHEN and CDR2 is SYDVKM in the germline V gene. For the CDR3, the DNA is TGTGCCAGCAGGCAGGGGGTGGAGGAGACCCAGTACTTC. Translated, it gives CASRQGVEETQYF.

There are many counts of this clonotype. This chain joins TRBV6-2 or TRBV6-3 and TRBJ2-7; no firm D call. The length of the CDR3 is 13 residues. Trimming shortened V by 6 bases and J by 4 bases, and 13 bases separated the two germline ends. CDR1 MNHEY and CDR2 SVGEGT come from the germline V gene. The CDR3 DNA reads as TGTGCCAGCAGCTCACAGACCCAATACGAGCAGTACTTC. Its protein is CASSSQTQYEQYF.

This clonotype was detected ten times or more. This chain connects TRBV5-1 to TRBJ1-1; D unresolved. V lost 4 bases and J 6 bases, leaving 16 bases between the germline ends. This CDR3 has 14 residues. The V gene's germline CDR1 is SGHRS and CDR2 YFSETQ. The CDR3 DNA sequence: TGCGCCAGCAGCCCCGGTAAGGGAATCCCTGAAGCTTTCTTT. As protein: CASSPGKGIPEAFF.

This clonotype has at least ten counts. The chain recombines TRBV28 with TRBJ2-7; weak D call: TRBD2 (6 bases). Trimming pared 3 bases from V and 3 bases from J, leaving 18 bases between. CDR3 length: 16 amino acids. Germline values: CDR1 MDHEN, CDR2 SYDVKM. For the CDR3, the DNA is TGTGCCAGCAGTTTGTATTCGGGACTCACCCGCTACGAGCAGTACTTC. This translates into CASSLYSGLTRYEQYF. Drawing the rest from reference TRBV28 and TRBJ2-7, the complete variable domain is DVKVTQSSRYLVKRTGEKVFLECVQDMDHENMFWYRQDPGLGLRLIYFSYDVKMKEKGDIPEGYSVSREKKERFSLILESASTNQTSMYLCASSLYSGLTRYEQYFGPGTRLTVT.

The table lists this clonotype with many counts. The gene calls are TRBV6-5 and TRBJ1-2, with D possibly matching TRBD1 (6 bases). The CDR3 spans 11 residues. V lost 10 bases, J lost 5 bases, and 11 bases lay in between. From germline, CDR1 is MNHEY and CDR2 SVGAGI. The CDR3 DNA is TGTGCCACCACAGGGCCGTATGGCTACACCTTC. Amino acid sequence: CATTGPYGYTF.

This rearrangement joins TRBV6-1 to TRBJ1-1; D gene ambiguous. The CDR3 is made up of 13 amino acids. V was trimmed by 5 bases and J by 4 bases, leaving 11 bases between them. In germline, CDR1 is MNHNS, CDR2 SASEGT. The CDR3 is CASSRDWSTEAFF. In DNA, the CDR3 is TGTGCCAGCAGTCGAGATTGGAGCACTGAAGCTTTCTTT.

At least ten counts were recorded for this clonotype. This rearrangement joins TRBV7-2 to TRBJ2-4; D call uncertain. Trimming cost V 4 bases and J 1 base, with 8 bases left between them. The CDR3 totals 14 residues. CDR1 is SGHTA and CDR2 is FQGNSA in the germline V gene. CDR3 DNA sequence: TGTGCCAGCAGCTCGGACGGGGCCAAAAACATTCAGTACTTC. It translates to CASSSDGAKNIQYF.

This clonotype was picked up many times. This chain joins TRBV19 and TRBJ2-4, with TRBD1 matching over 10 bases. J was trimmed by 8 bases and V by 10 bases; bases with no gene match: 11. Looked up from germline, CDR1 is LNHDA and CDR2 is SQIVND (reference sequence). The CDR3 is 14 residues long. The CDR3 is CATWSRTGGDIQYF. DNA of the CDR3: TGTGCCACTTGGAGCAGGACAGGGGGGGACATTCAGTACTTC. Full variable domain (rest looked up from reference TRBV19 and TRBJ2-4): DGGITQSPKYLFRKEGQNVTLSCEQNLNHDAMYWYRQDPGQGLRLIYYSQIVNDFQKGDIAEGYSVSREKKESFPLTVTSAQKNPTAFYLCATWSRTGGDIQYFGAGTRLSVL.

The chain is built from TRBV7-3 and TRBJ1-1; D is unclear. Trimming pared 8 bases from V and 3 bases from J, leaving 10 bases between. The germline V gene has CDR1 SGHTA and CDR2 FQGTGA. This CDR3 has 12 residues. CDR3 in amino acids: CASEGADTEAFF. CDR3 coding DNA: TGTGCCAGCGAAGGAGCGGACACTGAAGCTTTCTTT.

In its sample, this clonotype was seen many times. The V gene is TRBV29-1, the J gene TRBJ1-2; possible D gene TRBD1, 5 bases. The germline CDR1 and CDR2 sequences are SQVTM and ANQGSEA. This CDR3 is 13 amino acids long. The V end was cut by 4 bases, the J end by 4 bases, with 13 bases between. The CDR3 nucleotides are TGCAGCGTTGCTCCAGGGTACTTCTATGGCTACACCTTC. Protein product: CSVAPGYFYGYTF.

There are many counts of this clonotype. The J gene is TRBJ2-5, the V gene TRBV6-5; the D gene could be TRBD1 or TRBD2 (6 bases each). Germline assignment: CDR1 MNHEY and CDR2 SVGAGI. V shed 6 bases and J shed 7 bases, with 15 bases lying between them. This CDR3 is 13 amino acids long. In DNA, the CDR3 is TGTGCCAGCAGCCCCGGGGGCCGGGGGACCCAGTACTTC. It translates to CASSPGGRGTQYF.

The rearrangement uses TRBV20-1 and TRBJ2-7; 11 bases line up with TRBD2. The germline V gene has CDR1 DFQATT and CDR2 SNEGSKA (reference sequence). The CDR3 is 14 amino acids. The trim removed 3 bases at V and 7 bases at J, leaving 8 bases unmatched. CDR3 DNA sequence: TGCAGTGCTAGGGACGTGACTAGCGGGATGGAGCAGTACTTC. Protein sequence: CSARDVTSGMEQYF.

The CDR3 reads CASSVGVDQTQYF. CDR3 in DNA: TGTGCCAGCAGCGTAGGGGTAGACCAGACCCAGTACTTC. The gene calls are TRBV9 and TRBJ2-5; D not certain. This CDR3 is 13 amino acids long. Germline V CDR1 and CDR2: SGDLS, YYNGEE. V was clipped by 0 bases and J by 6 bases, with 9 bases between them.

This clonotype was counted at least ten times. V gene TRBV7-3 combines with J gene TRBJ1-2, with D possibly being TRBD1 (6 bases). CDR1 and CDR2 (germline): SGHTA, FQGTGA. This CDR3 is 13 amino acids long. Trimming pared 2 bases from V and 4 bases from J, leaving 8 bases between. CDR3 coding DNA: TGTGCCAGCAGCTTACTGGGGGCCTATGGCTACACCTTC. It encodes CASSLLGAYGYTF.

This clonotype was recorded at least ten times. The rearrangement joins TRBV4-1 to TRBJ1-1; D unresolved. Germline CDR1 reads MGHRA; CDR2 reads YSYEKL. The CDR3 runs 15 residues. Trimming pared 0 bases from V and 5 bases from J, leaving 13 bases between. The CDR3, as DNA: TGCGCCAGCAGCCAAGATTCGGGGAGGTGGACTGAAGCTTTCTTT. This sequence encodes CASSQDSGRWTEAFF.

This chain connects TRBV28 to TRBJ2-5; 9 bases match TRBD2. The germline CDR1 and CDR2 sequences are MDHEN and SYDVKM. The J segment lost 5 bases and the V segment lost 5 bases, leaving 9 bases of the junction unmatched. This CDR3 has 15 amino acids. This CDR3 is CASSLLAGVWETQYF. The CDR3 nucleotides read TGTGCCAGCAGTCTGTTAGCGGGAGTTTGGGAGACCCAGTACTTC.

This clonotype was picked up many times. This chain uses TRBV6-2 or TRBV6-3 with TRBJ2-4, with D perhaps matching TRBD1 (6 bases). CDR1 and CDR2 (germline): MNHEY, SVGEGT. The CDR3 consists of 17 residues. Between the trimmed V and J ends, which lost 2 bases and 5 bases, there was a span of 19 bases. Written as DNA, the CDR3 is TGTGCCAGCAGTTACCTCCTCGGACAGAGATTCGAAAACATTCAGTACTTC. This gives the protein CASSYLLGQRFENIQYF.

J is TRBJ1-1 and V is TRBV6-1, with D tentatively TRBD1 (6 bases). Germline assignment: CDR1 MNHNS and CDR2 SASEGT. With 8 bases removed from V and 0 bases from J, the gap between germline ends came to 13 bases. The CDR3 is 14 residues long. The CDR3 reads CASGTGTLNTEAFF. The CDR3 coding sequence is TGTGCCAGCGGAACCGGGACATTGAACACTGAAGCTTTCTTT.